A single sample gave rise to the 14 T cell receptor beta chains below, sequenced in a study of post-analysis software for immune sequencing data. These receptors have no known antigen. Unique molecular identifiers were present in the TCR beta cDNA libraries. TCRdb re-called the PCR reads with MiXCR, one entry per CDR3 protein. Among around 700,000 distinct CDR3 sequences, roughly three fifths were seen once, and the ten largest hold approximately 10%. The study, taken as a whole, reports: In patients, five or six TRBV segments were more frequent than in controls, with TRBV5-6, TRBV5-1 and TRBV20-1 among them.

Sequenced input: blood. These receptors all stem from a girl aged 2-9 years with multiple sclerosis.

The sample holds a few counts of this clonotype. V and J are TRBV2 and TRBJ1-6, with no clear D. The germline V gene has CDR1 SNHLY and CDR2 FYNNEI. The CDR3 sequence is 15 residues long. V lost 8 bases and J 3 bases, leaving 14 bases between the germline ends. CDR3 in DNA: TGTGCCAGCGGCCCGCAACAGTTCTATAATTCACCCCTCCACTTT. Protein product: CASGPQQFYNSPLHF.

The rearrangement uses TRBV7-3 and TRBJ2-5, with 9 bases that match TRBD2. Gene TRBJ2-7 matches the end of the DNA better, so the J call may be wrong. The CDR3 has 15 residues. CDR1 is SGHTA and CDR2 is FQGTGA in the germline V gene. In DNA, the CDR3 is TGTGCCAGCAGCCCCTGGGCTAGCGGGACGGGCGAGCAGTACTTC. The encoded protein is CASSPWASGTGEQYF.

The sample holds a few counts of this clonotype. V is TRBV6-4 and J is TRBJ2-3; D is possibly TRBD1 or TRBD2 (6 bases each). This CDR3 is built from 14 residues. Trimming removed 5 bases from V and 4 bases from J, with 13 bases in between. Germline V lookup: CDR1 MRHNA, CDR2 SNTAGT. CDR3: CASSRGLPPDTQYF. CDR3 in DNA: TGTGCCAGCAGTCGGGGGCTCCCCCCAGATACGCAGTATTTT.

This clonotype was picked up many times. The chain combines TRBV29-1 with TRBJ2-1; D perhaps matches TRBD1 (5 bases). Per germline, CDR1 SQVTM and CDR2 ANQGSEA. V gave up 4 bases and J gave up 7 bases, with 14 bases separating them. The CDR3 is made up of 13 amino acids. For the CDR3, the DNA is TGCAGCGTTGTACAGGCTCCCTCTAATGAGCAGTTCTTC. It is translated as CSVVQAPSNEQFF.

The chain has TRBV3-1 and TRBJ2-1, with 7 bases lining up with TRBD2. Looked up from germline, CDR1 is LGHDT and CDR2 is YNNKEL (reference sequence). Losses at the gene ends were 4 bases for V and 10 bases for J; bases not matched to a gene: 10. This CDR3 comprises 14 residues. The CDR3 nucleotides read TGTGCCAGCAGCCCCTGGGTAGCGGGTAGAGAGCAGTTCTTC. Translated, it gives CASSPWVAGREQFF.

The CDR3 loop reads CASSLAPGTETQYF. CDR3 in DNA: TGTGCCAGCAGCTTAGCACCAGGGACGGAGACCCAGTACTTC. The chain uses TRBV7-2 and TRBJ2-7; D tentatively fits TRBD1 or TRBD2 (5 bases each). The DNA end is a closer match to TRBJ2-5, so the J assignment may be wrong. CDR1 and CDR2 from the germline V gene are SGHTA and FQGNSA. CDR3 length: 14 residues.

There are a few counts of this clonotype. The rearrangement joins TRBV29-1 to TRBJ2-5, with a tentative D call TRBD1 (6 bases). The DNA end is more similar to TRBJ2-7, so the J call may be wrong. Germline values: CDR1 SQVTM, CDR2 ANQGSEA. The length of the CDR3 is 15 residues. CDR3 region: CSVVVGDTFSYEQYF. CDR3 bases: TGCAGCGTTGTGGTAGGGGACACTTTCTCCTACGAGCAGTACTTC.

The CDR3 DNA follows: TGTGCCAGCAGGGCGGGGGGAGAGAATGAGCAGTTCTTC. Translation: CASRAGGENEQFF. The V gene is TRBV2, the J gene TRBJ2-1; 8 bases line up with TRBD2. CDR1 is SNHLY and CDR2 is FYNNEI in the germline V gene. This CDR3 contains 13 residues. V lost 6 bases and J lost 7; bases outside the gene matches: 5.

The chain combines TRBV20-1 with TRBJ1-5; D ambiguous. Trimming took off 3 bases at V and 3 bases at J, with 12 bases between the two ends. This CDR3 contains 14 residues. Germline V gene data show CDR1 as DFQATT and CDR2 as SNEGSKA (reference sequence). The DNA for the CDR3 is TGCAGTGCTAGTGCCGGTTCCCCCAATCAGCCCCAGCATTTT. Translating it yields CSASAGSPNQPQHF.

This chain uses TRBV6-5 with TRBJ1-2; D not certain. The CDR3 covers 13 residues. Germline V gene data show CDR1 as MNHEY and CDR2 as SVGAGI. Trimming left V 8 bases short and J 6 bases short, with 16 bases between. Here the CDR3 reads CASRLTGEDGYTF. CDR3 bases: TGTGCCAGCCGCCTCACCGGGGAGGATGGCTACACCTTC.

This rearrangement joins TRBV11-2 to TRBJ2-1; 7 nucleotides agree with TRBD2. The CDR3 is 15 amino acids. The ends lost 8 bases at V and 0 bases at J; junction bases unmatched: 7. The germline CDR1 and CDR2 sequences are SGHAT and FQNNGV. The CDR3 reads CASQVGGSSYNEQFF. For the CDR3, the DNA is TGTGCCAGCCAGGTGGGGGGGAGCTCCTACAATGAGCAGTTCTTC.

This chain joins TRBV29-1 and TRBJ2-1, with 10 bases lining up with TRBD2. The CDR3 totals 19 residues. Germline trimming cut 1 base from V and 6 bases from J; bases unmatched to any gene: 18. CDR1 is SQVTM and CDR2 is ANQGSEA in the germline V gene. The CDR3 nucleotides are TGCAGCGTTGAAGGAGTCCGGGCTAGCGGGAGTAGGTATCCCAATGAGCAGTTCTTC. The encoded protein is CSVEGVRASGSRYPNEQFF.

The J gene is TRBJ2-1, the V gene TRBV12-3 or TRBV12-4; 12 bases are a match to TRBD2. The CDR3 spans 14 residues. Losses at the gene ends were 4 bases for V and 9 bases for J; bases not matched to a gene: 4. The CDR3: CASSSSGRAVEQFF. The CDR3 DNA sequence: TGTGCCAGCAGTTCTAGCGGGAGGGCCGTTGAGCAGTTCTTC.

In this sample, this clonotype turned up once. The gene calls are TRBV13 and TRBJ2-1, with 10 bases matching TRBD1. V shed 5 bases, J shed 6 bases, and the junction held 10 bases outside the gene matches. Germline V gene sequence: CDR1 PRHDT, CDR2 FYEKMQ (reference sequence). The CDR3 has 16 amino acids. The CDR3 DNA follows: TGTGCCAGCAGCAGTAGCGACAGGGGGCGCGGCAATGAGCAGTTCTTC. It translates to CASSSSDRGRGNEQFF.